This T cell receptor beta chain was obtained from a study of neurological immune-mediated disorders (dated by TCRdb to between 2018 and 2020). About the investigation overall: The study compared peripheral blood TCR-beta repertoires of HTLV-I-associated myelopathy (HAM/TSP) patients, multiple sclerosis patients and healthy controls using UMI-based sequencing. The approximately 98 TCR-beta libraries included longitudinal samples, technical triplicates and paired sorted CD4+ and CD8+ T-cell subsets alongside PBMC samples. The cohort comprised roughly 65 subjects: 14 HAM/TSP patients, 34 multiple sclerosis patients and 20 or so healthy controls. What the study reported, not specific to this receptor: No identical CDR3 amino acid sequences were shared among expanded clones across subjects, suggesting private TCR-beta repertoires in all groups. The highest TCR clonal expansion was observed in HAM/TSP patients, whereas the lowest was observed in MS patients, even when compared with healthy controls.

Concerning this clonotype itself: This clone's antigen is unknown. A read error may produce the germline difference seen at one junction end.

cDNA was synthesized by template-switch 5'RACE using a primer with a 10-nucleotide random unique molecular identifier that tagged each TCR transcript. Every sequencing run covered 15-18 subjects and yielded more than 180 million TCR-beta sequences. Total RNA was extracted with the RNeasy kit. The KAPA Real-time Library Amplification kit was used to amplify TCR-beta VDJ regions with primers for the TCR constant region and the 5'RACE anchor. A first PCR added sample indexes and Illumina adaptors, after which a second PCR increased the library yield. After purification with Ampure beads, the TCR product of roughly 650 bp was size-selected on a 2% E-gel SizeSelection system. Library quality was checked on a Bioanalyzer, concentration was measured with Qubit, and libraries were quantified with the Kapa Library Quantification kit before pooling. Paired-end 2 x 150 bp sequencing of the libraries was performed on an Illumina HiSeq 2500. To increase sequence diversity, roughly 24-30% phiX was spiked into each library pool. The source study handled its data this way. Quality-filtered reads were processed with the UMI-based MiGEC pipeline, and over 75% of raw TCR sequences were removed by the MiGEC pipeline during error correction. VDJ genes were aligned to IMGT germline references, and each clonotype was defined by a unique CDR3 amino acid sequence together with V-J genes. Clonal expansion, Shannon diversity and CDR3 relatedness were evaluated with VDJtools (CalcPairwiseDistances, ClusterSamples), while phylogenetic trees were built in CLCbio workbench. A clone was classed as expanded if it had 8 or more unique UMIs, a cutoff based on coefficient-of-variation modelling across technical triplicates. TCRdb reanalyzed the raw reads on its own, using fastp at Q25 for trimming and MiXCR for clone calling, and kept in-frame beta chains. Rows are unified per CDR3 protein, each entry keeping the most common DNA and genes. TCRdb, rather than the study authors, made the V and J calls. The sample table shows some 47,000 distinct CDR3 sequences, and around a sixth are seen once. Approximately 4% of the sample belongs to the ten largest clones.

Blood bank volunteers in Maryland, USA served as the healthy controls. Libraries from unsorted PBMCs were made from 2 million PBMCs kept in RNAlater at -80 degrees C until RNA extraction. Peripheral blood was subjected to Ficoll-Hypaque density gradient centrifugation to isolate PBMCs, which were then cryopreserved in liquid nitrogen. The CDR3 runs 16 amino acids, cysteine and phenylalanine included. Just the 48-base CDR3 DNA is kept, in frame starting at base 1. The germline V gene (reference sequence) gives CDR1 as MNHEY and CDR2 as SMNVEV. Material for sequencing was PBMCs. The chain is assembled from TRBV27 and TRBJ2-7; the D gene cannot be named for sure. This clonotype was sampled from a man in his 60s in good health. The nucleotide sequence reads TGTGTCAGCAGTCCCCCCCCCCGTATGGTGACCTACGAGCAGTACTTC. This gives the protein CVSSPPPRMVTYEQYF.